This TCR beta chain was documented in a study of T cells after yellow fever vaccination. Study information: The authors prepared low-cell-number fractions using SMART-Seq v4 Ultra Low Input. Study-level points and caveats: The secondary T-cell response peaked on day 5, not day 15, but was weaker. A large majority of primary-vaccination clones showed up again after the booster (approximately 96% CD4, around 90% CD8).

V shed 4 bases and J 5 bases; nucleotides not matched to a gene: 5. CDR3 length: 13 residues. Germline CDR1 is SGHRS and CDR2 is YFSETQ. This clonotype was observed at least ten times. Its specificity is unknown. Template switching by 5'RACE produced TCR cDNA, adding a universal primer site and UMIs. Using its own MiXCR run on the 5' RACE reads, TCRdb lists one record per CDR3 protein. The data hold 200,000 to 250,000 distinct CDR3 sequences, with 3% to 4% observed a single time. The V call is TRBV5-1, the J call TRBJ2-5; 7 nucleotides agree with TRBD1. The sequence derives from a man between 18 and 29 years old who received the YFV17D yellow fever vaccine. This specimen consisted of CD4+ T cells sorted from PBMCs, obtained 10 days after the yellow fever booster vaccination. DNA for the CDR3: TGCGCCAGCAGCCAGGGACAGCGGGAGACCCAGTACTTC. Translating it yields CASSQGQRETQYF.